The sequence of this T cell receptor (beta chain) was determined in a study of T cell responses to AZD1222 COVID-19 vaccine. Profiled with immunoSEQ multiplex PCR; TCRdb holds only in-frame clones, not every one. The sample consists of approximately 150,000 clones, roughly nine tenths of them appearing once. Per the germline V gene, CDR1 is SGHRS and CDR2 is YFSETQ. V lost 4 bases to trimming and J lost 0 bases; unmatched junction nucleotides: 4. This CDR3 comprises 15 residues. The sequence came from an adult who received the AZD1222 COVID-19 vaccine. This material consisted of peripheral blood, taken 28 days after the second AZD1222 dose. This sequence joins TRBV5-1 and TRBJ1-1, with 9 positions matching TRBD1. The CDR3 DNA reads as TGCGCCAGCAGCAACGGACAGGGGATGAACACTGAAGCTTTCTTT. Protein sequence: CASSNGQGMNTEAFF.